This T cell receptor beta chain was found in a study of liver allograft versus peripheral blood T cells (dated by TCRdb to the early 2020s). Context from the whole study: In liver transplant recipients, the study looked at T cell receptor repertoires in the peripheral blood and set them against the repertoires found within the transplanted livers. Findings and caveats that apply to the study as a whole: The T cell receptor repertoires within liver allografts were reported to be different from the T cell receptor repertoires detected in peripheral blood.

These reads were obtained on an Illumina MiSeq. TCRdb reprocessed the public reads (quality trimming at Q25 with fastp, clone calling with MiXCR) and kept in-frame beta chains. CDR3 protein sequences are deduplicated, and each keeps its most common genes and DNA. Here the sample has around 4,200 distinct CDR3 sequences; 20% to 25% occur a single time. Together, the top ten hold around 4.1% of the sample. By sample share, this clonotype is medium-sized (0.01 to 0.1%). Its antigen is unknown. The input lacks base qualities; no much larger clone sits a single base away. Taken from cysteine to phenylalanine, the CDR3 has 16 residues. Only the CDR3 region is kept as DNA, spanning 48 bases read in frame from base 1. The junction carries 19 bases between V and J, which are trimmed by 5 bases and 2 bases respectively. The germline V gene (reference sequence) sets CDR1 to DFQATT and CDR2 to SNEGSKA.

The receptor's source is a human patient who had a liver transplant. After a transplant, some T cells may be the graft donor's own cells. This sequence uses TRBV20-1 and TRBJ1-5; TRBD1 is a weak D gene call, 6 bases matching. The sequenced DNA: TGCAGTGCTTCCCACTCGGGGGGGCCCGGCAATCAGCCCCAGCATTTT. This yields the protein CSASHSGGPGNQPQHF.